This TCR beta chain is from a study of blood T cell repertoires in COVID-19. Background on the study: Some COVID-19 samples were acute and others convalescent; all came from the United States, Italy and Spain. From T cells, B-cell-depleted T cells, or PBMCs came the material, which was cDNA or gDNA.

As handled by the study authors: Scientists estimated how many nucleated cells there were by amplifying reference gene primers. Clones were sequenced by immunoSEQ multiplex PCR, and TCRdb holds only the in-frame ones, with some missing. V and J calls and clone size are copied from that table; D and trimming were computed from the DNA. The table shows roughly 60,000 clones, with roughly 84% occurring only once. The CDR3 covers 14 residues. Germline values: CDR1 MDHEN, CDR2 SYDVKM. V was clipped by 7 bases and J by 2 bases, with 13 bases between them. V usage is TRBV28 and J usage is TRBJ2-3; D ambiguous. Sequences were obtained from peripheral blood. The sequence was obtained from a man between 50 and 59 years old with COVID-19, enrolled during active disease. The CDR3 coding sequence is TGTGCCAGCACCCCCAAGCGTCTCACAGATACGCAGTATTTT. This codes for CASTPKRLTDTQYF.